The 29 T cell receptor beta chains below were found in one sample sequenced in a study of human T cells and chemical hapten exposure. TCRdb itself ran the RACE reads through MiXCR, one entry per CDR3 protein. The profile shows 35,000 to 50,000 distinct CDR3 sequences, 3.5% to 4.5% of them singletons. Time point specified: healthy volunteer bleed at 2 weeks. Unfractionated whole blood yielded the extracted total RNA. Source material: whole blood. The receptors shown here come from a female donor in good health. Some clones in this sample may be carry-over from other donors' samples.

This chain uses TRBV10-3 with TRBJ2-7; tentatively, D is TRBD1 or TRBD2 (6 bases each). Germline CDR1 is ENHRY and CDR2 is SYGVKD. The CDR3 consists of 13 residues. V was cut by 4 bases and J by 6 bases, with 13 bases left in between. The CDR3 DNA is TGTGCCATCAGTGGAGGAGGGGGTGCCGAGCAGTACTTC. This encodes CAISGGGGAEQYF.

This clonotype was recorded at least ten times. This chain joins TRBV5-1 and TRBJ1-1; TRBD1 aligns across 7 bases. The trim removed 0 bases at V and 6 bases at J, leaving 5 bases unmatched. Per germline, CDR1 SGHRS and CDR2 YFSETQ. The CDR3 has 14 amino acids. CDR3 nucleotide sequence: TGCGCCAGCAGCTTGGAGGGGGCAGGCGCTGAAGCTTTCTTT. It codes for CASSLEGAGAEAFF.

This clonotype was picked up many times. CDR3 sequence reads: CATSRVVDEQYF. CDR3 coding DNA: TGTGCCACCTCCAGGGTAGTCGACGAGCAGTACTTC. J is TRBJ2-7 and V is TRBV6-5; the D gene is possibly TRBD1 (5 bases). CDR3 length: 12 residues. In germline, CDR1 is MNHEY, CDR2 SVGAGI. V dropped 10 bases and J dropped 5 bases, with 15 bases sitting between them.

This clonotype was counted at least ten times. The chain uses TRBV5-1 and TRBJ2-5, with TRBD1 matching over 7 bases. The CDR3 runs 15 residues. The V segment lost 7 bases and the J segment 1 base; nucleotides outside the gene matches: 10. The germline CDR1 and CDR2 sequences are SGHRS and YFSETQ. CDR3 sequence reads: CASGDVGQPQETQYF. The CDR3 nucleotides are TGCGCCAGCGGGGACGTGGGACAGCCCCAAGAGACCCAGTACTTC.

The CDR3 sequence: CAISGGTGGFRGTEQYF. CDR3 sequence (DNA): TGTGCCATCAGTGGCGGGACAGGGGGCTTTCGAGGTACCGAGCAGTACTTC. The rearrangement joins TRBV10-3 to TRBJ2-7, with 12 bases matching TRBD1. J was trimmed by 6 bases and V by 4 bases; bases with no gene match: 13. The CDR3 has 17 amino acids. Per the germline V gene, CDR1 is ENHRY and CDR2 is SYGVKD.

This clonotype was counted many times. This chain connects TRBV7-2 to TRBJ2-3; the D call may be TRBD1 or TRBD2 (6 bases each). Germline V CDR1 and CDR2: SGHTA, FQGNSA. The CDR3 is 17 residues long. The germline V and J ends were trimmed by 1 base and 2 bases, with 16 bases remaining between them. In DNA form, the CDR3 reads TGTGCCAGCAGCTTAGGGCTCAAAGGGGGGATCACAGATACGCAGTATTTT. This sequence encodes CASSLGLKGGITDTQYF.

The chain joins TRBV27 to TRBJ1-3; unclear D gene. Germline-derived CDR1 and CDR2 are MNHEY and SMNVEV (reference sequence). The CDR3 is made up of 13 amino acids. V lost 6 bases and J 0 bases, leaving 6 bases between the germline ends. The CDR3 loop reads CASRPDSGNTIYF. Written as DNA, the CDR3 is TGTGCCAGCAGACCCGACTCTGGAAACACCATATATTTT.

This CDR3 is CASSEASGVRETQYF. The CDR3 nucleotides are TGTGCCAGCAGTGAGGCTAGCGGGGTCCGAGAGACCCAGTACTTC. The gene calls are TRBV6-1 and TRBJ2-5, with 9 bases that match TRBD2. Germline values: CDR1 MNHNS, CDR2 SASEGT. Trimming took 3 bases from V and 4 from J; bases not matched to a gene: 6. This CDR3 is built from 15 residues.

This clonotype has a handful of counts. The J gene is TRBJ2-3, the V gene TRBV13, with 7 bases matching TRBD1. Germline-derived CDR1 and CDR2 are PRHDT and FYEKMQ (reference sequence). The CDR3 is made up of 17 amino acids. With V trimmed by 0 bases and J by 5 bases, 11 bases remained unmatched. The CDR3 is CASSLGPGTERIDTQYF. The CDR3 DNA reads as TGTGCCAGCAGCTTAGGGCCCGGGACAGAGCGCATAGATACGCAGTATTTT. The whole variable domain, filled in from reference TRBV13 and TRBJ2-3, reads AAGVIQSPRHLIKEKRETATLKCYPIPRHDTVYWYQQGPGQDPQFLISFYEKMQSDKGSIPDRFSAQQFSDYHSELNMSSLELGDSALYFCASSLGPGTERIDTQYFGPGTRLTVL.

This clonotype was detected only a few times. The rearrangement uses TRBV14 and TRBJ2-3, with 7 bases aligning to TRBD2. Germline V gene data show CDR1 as SGHDN and CDR2 as FVKESK. Unmatched junction bases numbered 12, after V lost 4 bases and J lost 5 bases. The CDR3 runs 16 residues. The CDR3 region is CASSRAGLVALDTQYF. The CDR3 coding sequence is TGTGCCAGCAGCCGGGCAGGACTAGTCGCACTAGATACGCAGTATTTT. Using reference TRBV14 and TRBJ2-3 for the parts outside the CDR3, the full variable domain is EAGVTQFPSHSVIEKGQTVTLRCDPISGHDNLYWYRRVMGKEIKFLLHFVKESKQDESGMPNNRFLAERTGGTYSTLKVQPAELEDSGVYFCASSRAGLVALDTQYFGPGTRLTVL.

This clonotype appeared many times. The chain links TRBV20-1 to TRBJ1-2, with 7 bases that match TRBD1. Germline lookup yields CDR1 DFQATT and CDR2 SNEGSKA (reference sequence). Germline trimming cut 6 bases from V and 5 bases from J; bases unmatched to any gene: 9. This CDR3 contains 13 residues. DNA of the CDR3: TGCAGTGCATCGAATCCAGGGGGGTATGGCTACACCTTC. This sequence encodes CSASNPGGYGYTF.

The chain carries TRBV7-6 and TRBJ1-4; D ambiguous. Germline lookup yields CDR1 SGHVS and CDR2 FNYEAQ. The CDR3 extends over 14 amino acids. V was clipped by 1 base and J by 7 bases, with 10 bases between them. In DNA form, the CDR3 reads TGTGCCAGCAGCTTAGAATGGGGTAGTGAAAAACTGTTTTTT. Translated: CASSLEWGSEKLFF.

This clonotype occurred many times. The V and J genes are TRBV10-3 and TRBJ2-1; TRBD2 matches at 10 bases. The CDR3 extends over 14 amino acids. Germline lookup yields CDR1 ENHRY and CDR2 SYGVKD. J was trimmed by 8 bases and V by 4 bases; bases with no gene match: 5. The CDR3: CAISAAGGPDEQFF. The CDR3 DNA is TGTGCCATCAGTGCAGCGGGGGGGCCCGATGAGCAGTTCTTC.

This clonotype has a handful of counts. The rearrangement joins TRBV11-1 to TRBJ2-1, with TRBD2 matching 11 bases. Germline lookup yields CDR1 SGHAT and CDR2 FQDESV (reference sequence). Trimming took 4 bases from V and 2 from J; bases not matched to a gene: 1. The CDR3 has 15 residues. The CDR3 sequence: CASSSTSGTYNEQFF. The CDR3 DNA sequence: TGTGCCAGCAGCTCGACTAGCGGGACCTACAATGAGCAGTTCTTC.

The table lists this clonotype with many counts. The chain has TRBV15 and TRBJ2-3; 8 bases align to TRBD2. With 0 bases clipped from V and 4 bases from J, the junction kept 9 bases outside the gene matches. Per the germline V gene, CDR1 is LNHNV and CDR2 is YYDKDF (reference sequence). The CDR3 contains 17 residues. The CDR3: CATSRDLGLEFPDTQYF. CDR3 bases: TGTGCCACCAGCAGAGATCTGGGACTAGAGTTTCCAGATACGCAGTATTTT.

This clonotype was seen ten or more times. The genes are TRBV7-9 and TRBJ1-4; 10 bases line up with TRBD1. Trimming at V came to 5 bases and at J to 11 bases, leaving 17 bases not matched to a gene. There are 17 residues in the CDR3. Per the germline V gene, CDR1 is SEHNR and CDR2 is FQNEAQ (reference sequence). The CDR3 nucleotides read TGTGCCAGCAGCGGCCGGGACAGGGGTTCTGTTTGGAAGAAACTGTTTTTT. Amino acids: CASSGRDRGSVWKKLFF.

This clonotype was recorded at least ten times. The rearrangement joins TRBV27 to TRBJ2-1, with 12 nucleotides matching TRBD2. Germline V lookup: CDR1 MNHEY, CDR2 SMNVEV (reference sequence). Germline trimming cut 8 bases from V and 1 base from J; bases unmatched to any gene: 12. This CDR3 region has 18 residues. CDR3 bases: TGTGCCAGCGAGTCCCGGACTAGCGGGGTTGGGTCCTACAATGAGCAGTTCTTC. Residues: CASESRTSGVGSYNEQFF.

The chain joins TRBV4-1 to TRBJ2-7; 9 nucleotides agree with TRBD1. The CDR3 totals 16 residues. CDR1 and CDR2 from the germline V gene are MGHRA and YSYEKL. The trim removed 4 bases at V and 6 bases at J, leaving 13 bases unmatched. The CDR3 is CASSLYYGQGFGEQYF. Here the CDR3 DNA reads TGCGCCAGCAGCCTCTACTACGGACAGGGGTTTGGCGAGCAGTACTTC.

This clonotype was seen at least ten times. The chain links TRBV5-1 to TRBJ2-3; 9 nucleotides agree with TRBD2. The trim removed 3 bases at V and 2 bases at J, leaving 7 bases unmatched. The CDR3 sequence is 16 residues long. Germline V lookup: CDR1 SGHRS, CDR2 YFSETQ. The CDR3 nucleotides read TGCGCCAGCAGCTATGGGGAGCGGGGGGCCACAGATACGCAGTATTTT. Translated: CASSYGERGATDTQYF.

This clonotype was seen many times. V usage is TRBV6-2 or TRBV6-3 and J usage is TRBJ2-5, with 8 bases aligning to TRBD1. Germline-derived CDR1 and CDR2 are MNHEY and SVGEGT. The CDR3 has 15 amino acids. With 6 bases clipped from V and 5 bases from J, the junction kept 11 bases outside the gene matches. CDR3 in DNA: TGTGCCAGCAGCCCGAGGGGACAGGAGGATGAGACCCAGTACTTC. Amino acids: CASSPRGQEDETQYF.

This clonotype was seen more than once but under ten times. This chain connects TRBV27 to TRBJ2-7; D call uncertain. From germline, CDR1 is MNHEY and CDR2 SMNVEV (reference sequence). Trimming removed 2 bases from V and 0 bases from J, with 14 bases in between. CDR3 length equals 16 residues. Here the CDR3 reads CASSLTRHPLSYEQYF. CDR3 in DNA: TGTGCCAGCAGTTTAACTCGACACCCTCTCTCCTACGAGCAGTACTTC.

This clonotype was detected many times. The rearrangement joins TRBV5-1 to TRBJ2-5, with TRBD1 matching over 11 bases. The junction had 10 bases not matched to a gene; V was cut back by 4 bases and J by 5 bases. This CDR3 spans 16 amino acids. CDR1 and CDR2 (germline): SGHRS, YFSETQ. The CDR3: CASSQTGDRGFETQYF. CDR3 bases: TGCGCCAGCAGCCAAACCGGGGACAGGGGGTTTGAGACCCAGTACTTC.

This clonotype appeared many times. This chain joins TRBV2 and TRBJ2-2; D is unresolved. Per germline, CDR1 SNHLY and CDR2 FYNNEI. The V end was cut by 6 bases, the J end by 0 bases, with 11 bases between. The CDR3 length is 15 residues. CDR3 DNA sequence: TGTGCCAGCAGGGCCCGATCCGCGAACACCGGGGAGCTGTTTTTT. It yields the protein CASRARSANTGELFF. The whole variable domain, filled in from reference TRBV2 and TRBJ2-2, reads EPEVTQTPSHQVTQMGQEVILRCVPISNHLYFYWYRQILGQKVEFLVSFYNNEISEKSEIFDDQFSVERPDGSNFTLKIRSTKLEDSAMYFCASRARSANTGELFFGEGSRLTVL.

This clonotype has a count of ten or more. The rearrangement links TRBV5-1 to TRBJ2-1; tentatively, D is TRBD1 (7 bases). The germline V and J ends were trimmed by 5 bases and 8 bases, with 14 bases remaining between them. The CDR3 contains 13 residues. Germline lookup yields CDR1 SGHRS and CDR2 YFSETQ. CDR3 region: CASRRQGGDEQFF. The CDR3 coding sequence is TGCGCCAGCAGGAGACAGGGAGGCGATGAGCAGTTCTTC.

This clonotype was seen ten or more times. The chain links TRBV5-5 to TRBJ1-2; no reliable D call. The CDR3 has 14 residues. Germline V gene lookup returns CDR1 SGHKS and CDR2 YYEKEE (reference sequence). Trimming left V 0 bases short and J 6 bases short, with 12 bases between. Here the CDR3 DNA reads TGTGCCAGCAGCTTGGATCCAAATTCGGATGGCTACACCTTC. It is translated as CASSLDPNSDGYTF. The variable domain in full, with the rest retrieved from reference TRBV5-5 and TRBJ1-2, is DAGVTQSPTHLIKTRGQQVTLRCSPISGHKSVSWYQQVLGQGPQFIFQYYEKEERGRGNFPDRFSARQFPNYSSELNVNALLLGDSALYLCASSLDPNSDGYTFGSGTRLTVV.

The chain uses TRBV9 and TRBJ2-2; unclear D gene. V dropped 1 base and J dropped 2 bases, with 6 bases sitting between them. The germline V gene encodes CDR1 SGDLS and CDR2 YYNGEE. The CDR3 consists of 14 residues. CDR3 in DNA: TGTGCCAGCAGCGTATCAGGAAACACCGGGGAGCTGTTTTTT. Encoded protein: CASSVSGNTGELFF.

The rearrangement uses TRBV3-1 and TRBJ2-2; 8 bases are shared with TRBD1. The CDR3 totals 16 residues. CDR1 is LGHDT and CDR2 is YNNKEL in the germline V gene (reference sequence). The ends lost 0 bases at V and 6 bases at J; junction bases unmatched: 6. In nucleotides, the CDR3 is TGTGCCAGCAGCCAAGACTCAGGGGGCTCGTCCGGGGAGCTGTTTTTT. Its protein product is CASSQDSGGSSGELFF.

At least ten counts were recorded for this clonotype. The chain carries TRBV29-1 and TRBJ2-7; 8 bases map to TRBD1. The CDR3 extends over 14 amino acids. CDR1 SQVTM and CDR2 ANQGSEA come from the germline V gene. Trimming took 6 bases from V and 6 from J; bases not matched to a gene: 13. This CDR3 is CSVRGQGSLIEQYF. CDR3 DNA sequence: TGCAGCGTCCGCGGACAGGGAAGTTTAATCGAGCAGTACTTC.

This clonotype was picked up a small number of times. CDR3 sequence: CSAIGYSNQPQHF. CDR3 nucleotide sequence: TGCAGTGCTATAGGGTATAGCAATCAGCCCCAGCATTTT. The genes are TRBV20-1 and TRBJ1-5; D call uncertain. The CDR3 covers 13 residues. Germline CDR1 reads DFQATT; CDR2 reads SNEGSKA (reference sequence). The V and J ends lost 4 bases and 0 bases respectively, with 7 bases between them.